This T cell receptor beta chain came from a study of control samples from healthy donors and cancer patients. Only in-frame clones appear in the TCRdb table, and some are missing; sequencing was by immunoSEQ multiplex PCR. In the table there are some 170,000 clones, 96% of which are singletons. The TCR originated in a woman under 40 in good health. Specimen: blood.

The chain's CDR3 is CASSGTQRDEQFF. The CDR3 DNA sequence: TGTGCCAGTAGCGGGACCCAGAGGGATGAGCAGTTCTTC. The genes are TRBV19 and TRBJ2-1; TRBD1 or TRBD2 may be the D gene (5 bases each). The CDR3 length is 13 residues. V lost 6 bases and J 8 bases, leaving 14 bases between the germline ends. The V gene's germline CDR1 is LNHDA and CDR2 SQIVND (reference sequence).